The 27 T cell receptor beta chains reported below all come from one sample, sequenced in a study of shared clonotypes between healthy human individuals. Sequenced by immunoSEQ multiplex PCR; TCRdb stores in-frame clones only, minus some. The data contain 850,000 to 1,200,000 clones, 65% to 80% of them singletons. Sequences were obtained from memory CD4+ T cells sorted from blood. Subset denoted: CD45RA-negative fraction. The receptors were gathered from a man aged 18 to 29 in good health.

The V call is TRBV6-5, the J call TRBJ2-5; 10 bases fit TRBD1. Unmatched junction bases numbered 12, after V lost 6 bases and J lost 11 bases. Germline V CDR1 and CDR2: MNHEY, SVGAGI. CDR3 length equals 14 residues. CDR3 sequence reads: CASSPGQGLREQYF. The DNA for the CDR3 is TGTGCCAGCAGCCCGGGACAGGGGCTGAGGGAGCAGTACTTC.

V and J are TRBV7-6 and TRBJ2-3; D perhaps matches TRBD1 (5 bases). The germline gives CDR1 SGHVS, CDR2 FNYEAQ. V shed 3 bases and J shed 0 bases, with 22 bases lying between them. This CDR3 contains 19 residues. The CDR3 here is CASSFGVGAHLTSTDTQYF. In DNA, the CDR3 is TGTGCCAGCAGCTTTGGAGTTGGGGCTCATCTCACTAGCACAGATACGCAGTATTTT. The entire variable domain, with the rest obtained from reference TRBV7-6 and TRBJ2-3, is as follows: GAGVSQSPRYKVTKRGQDVALRCDPISGHVSLYWYRQALGQGPEFLTYFNYEAQQDKSGLPNDRFSAERPEGSISTLTIQRTEQRDSAMYRCASSFGVGAHLTSTDTQYFGPGTRLTVL.

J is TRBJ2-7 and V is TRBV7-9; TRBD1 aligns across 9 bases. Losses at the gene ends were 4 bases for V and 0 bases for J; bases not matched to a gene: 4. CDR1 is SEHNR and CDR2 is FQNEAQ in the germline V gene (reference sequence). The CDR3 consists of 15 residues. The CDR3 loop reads CASSWGQGSSYEQYF. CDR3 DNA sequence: TGTGCCAGCAGCTGGGGACAGGGTAGCTCCTACGAGCAGTACTTC.

The CDR3 is CASSINTGQGMDEQYF. The CDR3 DNA reads as TGTGCCAGTAGTATCAACACGGGACAGGGGATGGACGAGCAGTACTTC. The J gene is TRBJ2-7, the V gene TRBV19, with 10 nucleotides matching TRBD1. CDR1 and CDR2 from the germline V gene are LNHDA and SQIVND (reference sequence). The CDR3 length is 16 residues. J was trimmed by 5 bases and V by 3 bases; bases with no gene match: 10.

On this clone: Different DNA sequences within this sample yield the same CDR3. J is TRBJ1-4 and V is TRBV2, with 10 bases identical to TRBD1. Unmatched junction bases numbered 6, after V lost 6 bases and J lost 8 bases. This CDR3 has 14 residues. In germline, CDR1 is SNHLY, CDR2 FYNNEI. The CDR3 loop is CASRADRGGEKLFF. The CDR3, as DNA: TGTGCCAGCAGGGCGGACAGGGGGGGAGAAAAACTGTTTTTT.

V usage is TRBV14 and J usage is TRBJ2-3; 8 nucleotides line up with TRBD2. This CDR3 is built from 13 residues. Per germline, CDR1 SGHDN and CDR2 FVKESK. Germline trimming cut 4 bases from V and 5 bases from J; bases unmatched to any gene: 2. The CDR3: CASSPSGGDTQYF. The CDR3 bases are TGTGCCAGCAGCCCCAGCGGGGGAGATACGCAGTATTTT.

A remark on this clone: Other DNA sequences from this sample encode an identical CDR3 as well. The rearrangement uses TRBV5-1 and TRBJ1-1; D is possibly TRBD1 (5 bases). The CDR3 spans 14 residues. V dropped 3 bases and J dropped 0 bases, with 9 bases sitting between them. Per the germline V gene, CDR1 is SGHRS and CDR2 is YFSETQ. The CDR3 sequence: CASSWGPMNTEAFF. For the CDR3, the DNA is TGCGCCAGCAGCTGGGGACCGATGAACACTGAAGCTTTCTTT. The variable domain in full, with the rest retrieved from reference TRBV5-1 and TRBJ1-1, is KAGVTQTPRYLIKTRGQQVTLSCSPISGHRSVSWYQQTPGQGLQFLFEYFSETQRNKGNFPGRFSGRQFSNSRSEMNVSTLELGDSALYLCASSWGPMNTEAFFGQGTRLTVV.

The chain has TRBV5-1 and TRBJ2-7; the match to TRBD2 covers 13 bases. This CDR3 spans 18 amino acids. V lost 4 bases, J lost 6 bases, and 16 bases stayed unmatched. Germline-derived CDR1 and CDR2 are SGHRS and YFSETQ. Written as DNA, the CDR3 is TGCGCCAGCAGCCGAAGACTAGCGGGAGGTCTCGGGTTCTCCGAGCAGTACTTC. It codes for CASSRRLAGGLGFSEQYF.

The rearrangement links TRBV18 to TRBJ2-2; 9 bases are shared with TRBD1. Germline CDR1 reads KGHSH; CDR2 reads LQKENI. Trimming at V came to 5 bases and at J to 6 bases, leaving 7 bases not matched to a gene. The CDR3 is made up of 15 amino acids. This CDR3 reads CASSAGTGFAGELFF. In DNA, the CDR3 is TGTGCCAGCTCAGCCGGGACAGGGTTCGCCGGGGAGCTGTTTTTT.

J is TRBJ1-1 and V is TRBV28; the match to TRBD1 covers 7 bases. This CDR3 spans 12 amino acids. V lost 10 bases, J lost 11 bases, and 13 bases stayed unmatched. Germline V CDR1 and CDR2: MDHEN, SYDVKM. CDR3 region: CATRQGLDTAFF. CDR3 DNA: TGTGCCACCCGACAGGGTTTGGATACGGCTTTCTTT. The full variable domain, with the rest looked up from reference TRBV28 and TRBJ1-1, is DVKVTQSSRYLVKRTGEKVFLECVQDMDHENMFWYRQDPGLGLRLIYFSYDVKMKEKGDIPEGYSVSREKKERFSLILESASTNQTSMYLCATRQGLDTAFFGQGTRLTVV.

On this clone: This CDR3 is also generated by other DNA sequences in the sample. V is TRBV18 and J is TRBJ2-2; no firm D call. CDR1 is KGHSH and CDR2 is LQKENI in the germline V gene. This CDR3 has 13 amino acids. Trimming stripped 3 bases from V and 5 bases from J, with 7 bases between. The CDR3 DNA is TGTGCCAGCTCACCCCAAACGACCGGGGAGCTGTTTTTT. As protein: CASSPQTTGELFF. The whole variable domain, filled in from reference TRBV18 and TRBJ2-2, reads NAGVMQNPRHLVRRRGQEARLRCSPMKGHSHVYWYRQLPEEGLKFMVYLQKENIIDESGMPKERFSAEFPKEGPSILRIQQVVRGDSAAYFCASSPQTTGELFFGEGSRLTVL.

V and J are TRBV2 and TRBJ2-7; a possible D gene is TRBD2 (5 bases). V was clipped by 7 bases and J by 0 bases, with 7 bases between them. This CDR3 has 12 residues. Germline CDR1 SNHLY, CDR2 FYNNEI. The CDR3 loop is CASTGNSYEQYF. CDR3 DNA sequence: TGTGCCAGCACCGGGAACTCCTACGAGCAGTACTTC. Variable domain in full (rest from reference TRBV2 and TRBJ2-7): EPEVTQTPSHQVTQMGQEVILRCVPISNHLYFYWYRQILGQKVEFLVSFYNNEISEKSEIFDDQFSVERPDGSNFTLKIRSTKLEDSAMYFCASTGNSYEQYFGPGTRLTVT.

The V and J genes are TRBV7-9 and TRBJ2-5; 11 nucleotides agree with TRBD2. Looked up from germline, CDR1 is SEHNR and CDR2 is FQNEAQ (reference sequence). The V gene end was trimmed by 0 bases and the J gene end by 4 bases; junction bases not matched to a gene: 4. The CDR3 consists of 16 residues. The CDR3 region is CASSLAGTSGAETQYF. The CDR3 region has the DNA TGTGCCAGCAGCTTAGCTGGGACTAGCGGTGCAGAGACCCAGTACTTC.

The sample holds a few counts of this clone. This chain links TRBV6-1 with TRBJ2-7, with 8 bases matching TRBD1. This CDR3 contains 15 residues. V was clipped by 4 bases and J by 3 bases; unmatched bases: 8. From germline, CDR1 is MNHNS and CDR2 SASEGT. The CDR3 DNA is TGTGCCAGCAGTGTTCAGACAGGGGTCGGCTACGAGCAGTACTTC. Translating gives CASSVQTGVGYEQYF.

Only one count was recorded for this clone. The CDR3 sequence is CASSSGVETQYF. As DNA, the CDR3 is TGTGCCAGTAGTAGTGGTGTCGAGACCCAGTACTTC. This sequence joins TRBV19 and TRBJ2-5; D is ambiguous. Germline V lookup: CDR1 LNHDA, CDR2 SQIVND (reference sequence). V was clipped by 4 bases and J by 5 bases, with 8 bases between them. The CDR3 runs to 12 residues.

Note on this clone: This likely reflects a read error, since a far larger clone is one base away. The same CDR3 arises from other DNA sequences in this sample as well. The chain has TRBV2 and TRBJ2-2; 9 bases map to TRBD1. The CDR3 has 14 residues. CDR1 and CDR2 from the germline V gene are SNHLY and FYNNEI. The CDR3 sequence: CASKGQGNTGELFF. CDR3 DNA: TGTGCTAGCAAGGGACAGGGGAACACCGGGGAGCTGTTTTTT.

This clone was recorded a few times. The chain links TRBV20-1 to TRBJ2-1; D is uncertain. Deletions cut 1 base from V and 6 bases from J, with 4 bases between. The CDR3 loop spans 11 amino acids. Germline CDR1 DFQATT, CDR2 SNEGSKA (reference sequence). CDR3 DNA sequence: TGCAGTGCTAGAGTCTTCAATGAGCAGTTCTTC. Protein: CSARVFNEQFF.

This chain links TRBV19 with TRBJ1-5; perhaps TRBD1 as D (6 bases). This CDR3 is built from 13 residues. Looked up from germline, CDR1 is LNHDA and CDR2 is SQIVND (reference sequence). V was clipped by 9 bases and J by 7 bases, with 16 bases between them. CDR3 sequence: CASSGTGYQPQHF. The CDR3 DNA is TGTGCCAGCAGTGGAACAGGGTACCAGCCCCAGCATTTT.

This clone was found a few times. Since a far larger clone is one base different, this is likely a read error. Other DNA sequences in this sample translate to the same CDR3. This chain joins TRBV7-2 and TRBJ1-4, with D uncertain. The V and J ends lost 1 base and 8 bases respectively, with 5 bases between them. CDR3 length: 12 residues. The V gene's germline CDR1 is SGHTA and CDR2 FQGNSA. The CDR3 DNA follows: TGTGCCAGCAGCTTAGATGGGGAAAAACTGTTTTTT. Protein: CASSLDGEKLFF.

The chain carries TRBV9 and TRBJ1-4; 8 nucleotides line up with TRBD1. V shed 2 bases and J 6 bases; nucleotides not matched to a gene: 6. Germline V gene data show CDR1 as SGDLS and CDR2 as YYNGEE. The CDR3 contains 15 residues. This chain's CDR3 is CASSVNTGGYEKLFF. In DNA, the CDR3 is TGTGCCAGCAGCGTTAATACAGGGGGTTATGAAAAACTGTTTTTT.

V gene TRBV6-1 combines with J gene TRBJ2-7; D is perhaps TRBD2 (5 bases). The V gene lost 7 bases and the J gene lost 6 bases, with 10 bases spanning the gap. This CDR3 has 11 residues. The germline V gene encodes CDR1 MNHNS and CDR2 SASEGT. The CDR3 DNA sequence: TGTGCCAGCACCTCCCGGGGCGAGCAGTACTTC. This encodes CASTSRGEQYF.

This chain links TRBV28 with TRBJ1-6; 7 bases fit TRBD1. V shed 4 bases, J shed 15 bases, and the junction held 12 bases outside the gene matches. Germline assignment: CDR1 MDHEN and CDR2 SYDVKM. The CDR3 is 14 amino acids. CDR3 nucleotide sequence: TGTGCCAGCAGTTCCACCCCGGGACAGCAGCACCTCCACTTT. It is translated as CASSSTPGQQHLHF.

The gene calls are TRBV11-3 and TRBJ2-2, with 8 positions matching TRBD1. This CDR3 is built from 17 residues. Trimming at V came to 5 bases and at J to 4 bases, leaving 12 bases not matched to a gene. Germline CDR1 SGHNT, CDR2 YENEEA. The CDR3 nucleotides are TGTGCCAGCAGCGGCCCCCCCGGGACAGGTCCCACCGGGGAGCTGTTTTTT. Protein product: CASSGPPGTGPTGELFF.

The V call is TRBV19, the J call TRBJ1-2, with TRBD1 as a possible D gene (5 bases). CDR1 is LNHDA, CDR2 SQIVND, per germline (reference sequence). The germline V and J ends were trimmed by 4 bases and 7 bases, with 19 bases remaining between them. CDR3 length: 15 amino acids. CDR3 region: CASSSRGRIDSGYTF. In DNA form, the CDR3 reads TGTGCCAGTAGTAGCCGGGGACGGATCGATAGTGGCTACACCTTC.

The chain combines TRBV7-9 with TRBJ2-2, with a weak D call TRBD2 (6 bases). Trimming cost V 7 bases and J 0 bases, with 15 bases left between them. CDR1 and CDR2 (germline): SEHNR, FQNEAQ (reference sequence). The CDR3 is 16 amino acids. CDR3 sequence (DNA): TGTGCCAGCACCGGAAGACTAGTAGCGAACACCGGGGAGCTGTTTTTT. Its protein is CASTGRLVANTGELFF.

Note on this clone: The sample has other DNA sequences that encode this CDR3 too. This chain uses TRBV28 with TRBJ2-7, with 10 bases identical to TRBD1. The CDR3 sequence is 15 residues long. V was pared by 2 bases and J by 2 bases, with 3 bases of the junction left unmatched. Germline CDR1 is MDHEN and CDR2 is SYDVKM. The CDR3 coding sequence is TGTGCCAGCAGTTTAAGCGGGACAGGGGCCTACGAGCAGTACTTC. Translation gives CASSLSGTGAYEQYF.

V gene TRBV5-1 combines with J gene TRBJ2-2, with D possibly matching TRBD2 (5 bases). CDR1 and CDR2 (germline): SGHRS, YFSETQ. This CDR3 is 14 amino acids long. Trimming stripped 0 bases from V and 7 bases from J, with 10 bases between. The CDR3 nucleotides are TGCGCCAGCAGCTTGGACAGTAGCGTCGGGGAGCTGTTTTTT. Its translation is CASSLDSSVGELFF.